Described below is a single T cell receptor beta chain sequence and its context. This clonotype appeared many times. The antigen this receptor binds is unknown. One base away there is no much larger clone; base qualities are not given. A patient counted as having stable hyperthyroidism if there was no progression to ophthalmopathy within 18 months of follow-up. Hyperthyroidism patients were newly diagnosed, with disease duration under 2 months, and aged 18 to 65 years. Patients were excluded if they had other autoimmune diseases, uncontrolled infections, pregnancy or lactation. Clinical symptoms, serum thyroxine, TRAb, thyroid ultrasound and orbital computed tomography formed the basis of the diagnosis. Using Ficoll-Paque density gradient centrifugation, PBMCs were isolated from about 9.4 ml of fresh peripheral blood. Total RNA was extracted using Trizol reagent, and RNA quality was checked on an Agilent 2100 Bioanalyzer.

For repertoire sequencing, the TCR beta CDR3 regions were amplified from RNA transcripts. HTBI primers and the Qiagen OneStep RT-PCR kit were used in a first-round RT-PCR, which was followed by a second-round multiplex PCR, size selection and purification. Libraries were sequenced on an Illumina HiSeq2000 using paired-end 100 bp reads. In the authors' own workflow: SOAPnuke was used for read processing, and reads with adapters, uncalled bases, a mean Phred below 15, or no exact constant-primer or identifier match were discarded. COPE v1.2.5 was used to merge the high-quality paired reads. Each unique nucleotide sequence was defined as a clonotype, and clonotypes were aligned to IMGT TRB V, D and J references with MiTCR v1.1. The analysis was limited to V-J combinations with a frequency above 0.0001, which together covered approximately 99% of the repertoires. A TCR clonal expansion and chaos score per V-J combination was defined as the ratio of F50 clonal expansion to chaos observed in the TCRdist matrix. Features were reduced by Welch's t-statistics and random forest to over 10 V-J combinations, which fed a naive Bayes classifier. The similarity between thyroid and blood repertoires was quantified using the Morisita-Horn index. The raw public reads went through TCRdb reprocessing: fastp at Q25, MiXCR clone calling, in-frame beta chains kept. Entries are consolidated by CDR3 protein sequence, retaining the most common genes and DNA. These V and J calls rely on TCRdb rather than the paper's analysis. Counted in this sample were some 350,000 distinct CDR3 sequences; 17% of them appeared once. The top ten hold around 2.4% of the sample.

The germline V gene supplies CDR1 SGHTA and CDR2 FQGNSA. V lost 2 bases and J lost 5 bases, and the count of bases not matched to a germline gene is 9. The CDR3 covers 17 residues, taking in both the cysteine and the phenylalanine. This entry keeps only the CDR3 DNA: 51 bases, framed from base 1. The data belong to a study of Graves' ophthalmopathy and Graves' hyperthyroidism (dated by TCRdb to 2017 to 2018). Notes on the research overall: Peripheral blood samples were taken at the time of initial diagnosis, before any treatment was given. TCR beta repertoire signatures were used to distinguish Graves' ophthalmopathy from Graves' hyperthyroidism and to predict progression to ophthalmopathy. In total, approximately 130 blood samples were TCR-sequenced: around 42 ophthalmopathy, some 75 hyperthyroidism and some 17 hyperthyroidism-to-ophthalmopathy patients. To explore V-J signatures that distinguish ophthalmopathy from hyperthyroidism, a discovery set of about a hundred patients was enrolled, made up of roughly 41 with ophthalmopathy and fewer than 60 with stable hyperthyroidism. The independent validation cohort included 18 to 20 hyperthyroidism patients plus 17 patients who later progressed from hyperthyroidism to ophthalmopathy. In five or six hyperthyroidism patients, T-cell repertoires of thyroid tissue and blood were compared. Following sampling, methimazole starting at 30 mg daily was administered to hyperthyroidism patients, and high-dose intravenous methylprednisolone was administered to ophthalmopathy patients. Study-level results and caveats: The 13-signature model separated ophthalmopathy from stable hyperthyroidism with approximately 88% sensitivity and 81.08% specificity in cross-validation, and 80%/75% in the test set. No statistical method was used to predetermine the sample size, and group allocation was not hidden from the investigators. In validation, the model predicted ophthalmopathy progression with about 70% sensitivity and less than 80% specificity; roughly eleven predicted patients were CT-confirmed with GO in a median of approximately six months. Among expanded thyroid clonotypes with frequency above 0.001, most also showed up in blood, which suggests that blood repertoires may reflect the thyroid immune response.

This receptor was identified in an adult woman with stable Graves' hyperthyroidism. The chain was built from TRBV7-2 and TRBJ1-6; 7 central bases correspond to TRBD1. The sequenced material came from peripheral blood. The DNA sequence follows: TGTGCCAGCAGCTTAACCCGACAGGGTTTCCATAATTCACCCCTCCACTTT. The encoded protein is CASSLTRQGFHNSPLHF.